This TCR beta chain was identified during a study of early T cells in non-severe SARS-CoV-2 infection. About the research overall: Sequencing input comprised bulk RNA from unsorted whole blood; chain pairing was not available.

This clonotype was counted ten times or more. Unique molecular identifiers were affixed to single, distinct cDNA molecules. TCRdb redid the calling of the 5' RACE reads with MiXCR, one entry per CDR3 protein. The sample includes 48,000 or so distinct CDR3 sequences, under 15% of them seen just once. Sequences were obtained from whole blood. This sequence originates from an adult who was a healthcare worker with PCR-confirmed SARS-CoV-2 infection or an uninfected control (not recorded which).

DNA for the CDR3: TGTGCCAGCAGTTACGGTGACAGGGGGGAGACCCAGTACTTC. It codes for CASSYGDRGETQYF. The V and J genes are TRBV6-5 and TRBJ2-5, with 9 bases that match TRBD1. CDR3 size: 14 residues. Germline assignment: CDR1 MNHEY and CDR2 SVGAGI. Trimming took 2 bases from V and 5 from J; bases not matched to a gene: 3.